The clone carrying this T cell receptor beta chain occurred a few times. The antigen remains undetermined. Other DNA sequences in the sample encode the same CDR3. The sample originates from a study of cytomegalovirus exposure and HLA in healthy donors. Study observations and caveats: At a 0.05 false discovery rate, a later analysis found some 18,000 TCR beta sequences to be associated with HLA alleles.

Primers for the PCR totalled 60 Vbeta and 13 Jbeta. Here immunoSEQ multiplex PCR was the method, and the copy in TCRdb shows in-frame clones only, minus some. Among under 200,000 clones, around 86% were seen once, and the ten largest hold roughly 2%. Donors were ostensibly healthy at sampling, although undocumented immune exposures were probable. Per the germline V gene, CDR1 is SGHRS and CDR2 is YFSETQ. The ends were cut back, 0 bases at V and 0 bases at J, with 9 bases in the middle. The CDR3 loop spans 15 amino acids. This TCR was sampled from a human donor in good health. The chain combines TRBV5-1 with TRBJ1-2, with D hard to call. The material sequenced was PBMCs. In DNA, the CDR3 is TGCGCCAGCAGCTTGGGTTTGGACTCTAACTATGGCTACACCTTC. This sequence encodes CASSLGLDSNYGYTF.